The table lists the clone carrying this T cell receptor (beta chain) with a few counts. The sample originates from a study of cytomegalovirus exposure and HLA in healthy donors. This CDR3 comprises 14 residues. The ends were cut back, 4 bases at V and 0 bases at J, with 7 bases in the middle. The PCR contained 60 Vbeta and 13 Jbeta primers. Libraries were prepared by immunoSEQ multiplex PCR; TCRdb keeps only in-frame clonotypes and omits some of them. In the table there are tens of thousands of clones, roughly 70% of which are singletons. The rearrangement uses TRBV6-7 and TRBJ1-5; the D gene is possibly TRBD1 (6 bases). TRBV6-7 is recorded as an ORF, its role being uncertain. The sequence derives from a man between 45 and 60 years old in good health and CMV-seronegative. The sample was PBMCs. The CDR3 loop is CASSLGHSNQPQHF. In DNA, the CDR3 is TGTGCCAGCAGTTTGGGACATAGCAATCAGCCCCAGCATTTT.